This TCR beta chain was sequenced during a study of cytomegalovirus exposure and HLA in healthy donors. The study, taken as a whole, reports: Most CMV-associated TCR beta chains were later found to appear HLA-restricted.

It was with 60 Vbeta and 13 Jbeta primers that the PCR ran. The data were produced by immunoSEQ multiplex PCR, yet TCRdb's version contains in-frame clones alone and is incomplete. The repertoire includes 140,000 to 150,000 clones, 78% of them detected once, and 2.5% to 3.5% sits in the top ten. Germline V lookup: CDR1 LNHDA, CDR2 SQIVND (reference sequence). The CDR3 has 15 residues. V trimming: 3 bases; J trimming: 6 bases; junction bases outside the gene matches: 1. As for this clone: Its antigen remains unknown.

As for the donors, each was a healthy bone marrow donor. This TCR was recovered from a man aged 35-49 years in good health and CMV-seropositive. The V call is TRBV19, the J call TRBJ2-1, with TRBD2 matching over 14 bases. Sequenced sample: PBMCs. As DNA, the CDR3 is TGTGCCAGTAGTATGGGACTAGCGGGAGTCAATGAGCAGTTCTTC. Translated: CASSMGLAGVNEQFF.